This is a list of T cell receptor beta chains from one sample in a study of CD8 T cells in Susac syndrome. TCRdb processed the immunoSEQ multiplex PCR reads anew with MiXCR; each CDR3 protein has one entry. The sample contains 90,000 to 150,000 distinct CDR3 sequences, about 90% of which appear only once. Input material: CD4+ T cells from PBMCs. The receptors derive from a human donor in good health. Each CDR3 is given with its conserved first and last residue. A D gene is named only where the DNA matches it firmly. Not every row has a clone size; where given, it reads once, few, many or a size class.

- | TRBJ2-1 | TRBV7-2 | - | CASSVSRGQDEQFF | TGTGCCAGCAGCGTAAGTCGGGGGCAGGATGAGCAGTTCTTC
- | TRBJ2-5 | TRBV3-1 | TRBD2 | CASSPPGGSMKTQYF | TGTGCCAGCAGCCCTCCGGGCGGGAGCATGAAGACCCAGTACTTC
- | TRBJ2-7 | TRBV5-8 | - | CASSPSSVSYEQYF | TGTGCCAGCAGCCCGTCATCCGTCTCCTACGAGCAGTACTTC
- | TRBJ2-1 | TRBV5-6 | - | CASSLVLREQFF | TGTGCCAGCAGCTTGGTCCTGAGGGAGCAGTTCTTC
- | TRBJ1-2 | TRBV29-1 | - | CSVGAGARGYGYTF | TGCAGCGTTGGCGCGGGCGCACGAGGCTATGGCTACACCTTC
- | TRBJ1-2 | TRBV28 | - | CASSSHGYTF | TGTGCCAGCAGTTCACACGGCTACACCTTC
- | TRBJ2-3 | TRBV7-2 | TRBD2 | CASSLVPSGRGTDTQYF | TGTGCCAGCAGCTTAGTCCCCAGCGGGAGGGGTACAGATACGCAGTATTTT
- | TRBJ2-1 | TRBV30 | TRBD2 | CAWRVGGSSYNEQFF | TGTGCCTGGAGGGTAGGCGGGAGCTCCTACAATGAGCAGTTCTTC
- | TRBJ2-1 | TRBV6-4 | TRBD2 | CASSEWGGPYNEQFF | TGTGCCAGCAGCGAGTGGGGAGGGCCGTACAATGAGCAGTTCTTC
- | TRBJ2-1 | TRBV5-1 | - | CASSLIFSNQGSEQFF | TGCGCCAGCAGCTTGATCTTCAGCAATCAGGGGTCTGAGCAGTTCTTC
once | TRBJ2-3 | TRBV10-3 | - | CAISESTRMGDTQYF | TGTGCCATCAGTGAGTCGACGCGGATGGGGGATACGCAGTATTTT
- | TRBJ2-1 | TRBV4-1 | - | CASSQEYAGWLAKGHEQFF | TGCGCCAGCAGCCAAGAATACGCAGGGTGGTTAGCCAAAGGGCATGAGCAGTTCTTC
- | TRBJ1-1 | TRBV4-2 | TRBD1 | CVSSQEGTGREAFF | TGTGTCAGCAGCCAAGAAGGGACAGGACGTGAAGCTTTCTTT
- | TRBJ2-5 | TRBV7-6 | - | CASSQPPGPGETQYF | TGTGCCAGCAGCCAACCTCCAGGGCCCGGAGAGACCCAGTACTTC
few | TRBJ2-2 | TRBV4-1 | TRBD2 | CASSRTGGLNTGELFF | TGCGCCAGCAGCCGGACGGGGGGGCTGAACACCGGGGAGCTGTTTTTT
- | TRBJ2-3 | TRBV28 | - | CASSLVEVTSTDTQYF | TGTGCCAGCAGTTTGGTGGAGGTCACTAGCACAGATACGCAGTATTTT
- | TRBJ1-1 | TRBV7-3 | - | CASSLTRGNTEAFF | TGTGCCAGCAGCTTAACGCGGGGGAACACTGAAGCTTTCTTT
- | TRBJ2-3 | TRBV2 | - | CASSEEIADYTQYF | TGTGCCAGCAGTGAAGAGATAGCTGATTATACGCAGTATTTT
- | TRBJ2-7 | TRBV7-2 | - | CASSPPRRGLTTRSYEQYF | TGTGCCAGCAGCCCACCCCGAAGAGGCCTAACCACAAGATCCTACGAGCAGTACTTC
- | TRBJ1-5 | TRBV12-3/TRBV12-4 | - | CASSFKITVRRKKNQPQHF | TGTGCCAGCAGTTTTAAGATTACAGTACGGCGGAAGAAAAATCAGCCCCAGCATTTT
- | TRBJ2-3 | TRBV6-5 | - | CASSYSGGMDTQYF | TGTGCCAGCAGTTACTCGGGGGGAATGGATACGCAGTATTTT
- | TRBJ1-2 | TRBV30 | - | CAWSVNEQGYGYTF | TGTGCCTGGAGTGTAAACGAGCAGGGCTATGGCTACACCTTC
- | TRBJ1-1 | TRBV27 | - | CASSVGGGRTEAFF | TGTGCCAGCAGTGTGGGCGGGGGTCGCACTGAAGCTTTCTTT